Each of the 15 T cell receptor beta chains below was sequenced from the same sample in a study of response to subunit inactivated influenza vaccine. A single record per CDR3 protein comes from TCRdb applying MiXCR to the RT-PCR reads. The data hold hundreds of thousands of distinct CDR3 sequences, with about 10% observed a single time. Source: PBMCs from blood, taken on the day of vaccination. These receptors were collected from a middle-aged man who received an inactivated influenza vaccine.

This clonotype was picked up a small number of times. CDR3 sequence reads: CASSPQTGNTDTQYF. CDR3 bases: TGTGCCAGCTCACCACAGACGGGAAATACAGATACGCAGTATTTT. The rearrangement links TRBV18 to TRBJ2-3, with D possibly matching TRBD2 (5 bases). Between the trimmed V and J ends, which lost 1 base and 3 bases, there was a span of 11 bases. CDR3 length: 15 amino acids. Germline lookup yields CDR1 KGHSH and CDR2 LQKENI.

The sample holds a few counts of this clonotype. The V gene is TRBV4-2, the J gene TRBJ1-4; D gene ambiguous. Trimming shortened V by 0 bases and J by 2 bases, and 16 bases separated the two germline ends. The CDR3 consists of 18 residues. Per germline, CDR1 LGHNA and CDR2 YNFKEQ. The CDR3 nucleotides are TGTGCCAGCAGCCAAGATAGGGCCGGAGTGCGCACTAATGAAAAACTGTTTTTT. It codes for CASSQDRAGVRTNEKLFF.

CDR3 nucleotides: TGCAGTGCCACCTCCGGGGTCGGAAAAGAGACCCAGTACTTC. This codes for CSATSGVGKETQYF. This sequence joins TRBV20-1 and TRBJ2-5; perhaps TRBD2 as D (5 bases). Germline V gene lookup returns CDR1 DFQATT and CDR2 SNEGSKA (reference sequence). The CDR3 contains 14 residues. V was pared by 6 bases and J by 3 bases, with 17 bases between.

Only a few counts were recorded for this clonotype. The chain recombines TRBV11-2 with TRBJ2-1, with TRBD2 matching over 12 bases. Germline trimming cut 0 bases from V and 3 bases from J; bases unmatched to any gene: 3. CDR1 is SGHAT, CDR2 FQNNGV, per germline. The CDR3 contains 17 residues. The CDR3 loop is CASSLETSGSFYNEQFF. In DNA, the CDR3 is TGTGCCAGCAGCTTAGAGACTAGCGGGAGCTTCTACAATGAGCAGTTCTTC.

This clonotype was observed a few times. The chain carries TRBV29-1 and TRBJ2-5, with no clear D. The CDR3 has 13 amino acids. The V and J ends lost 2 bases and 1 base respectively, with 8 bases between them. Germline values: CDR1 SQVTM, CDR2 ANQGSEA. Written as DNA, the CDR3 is TGCAGCGTTGAATATAGGCTCCAAGAGACCCAGTACTTC. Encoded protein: CSVEYRLQETQYF.

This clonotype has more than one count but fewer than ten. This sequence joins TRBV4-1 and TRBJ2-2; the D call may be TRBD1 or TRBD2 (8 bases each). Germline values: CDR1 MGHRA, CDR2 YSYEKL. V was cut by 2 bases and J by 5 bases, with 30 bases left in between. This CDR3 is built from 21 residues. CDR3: CASSQLDRVEAGGSGTGELFF. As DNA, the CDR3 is TGCGCCAGCAGCCAACTGGACAGGGTGGAGGCGGGGGGTAGTGGAACCGGGGAGCTGTTTTTT.

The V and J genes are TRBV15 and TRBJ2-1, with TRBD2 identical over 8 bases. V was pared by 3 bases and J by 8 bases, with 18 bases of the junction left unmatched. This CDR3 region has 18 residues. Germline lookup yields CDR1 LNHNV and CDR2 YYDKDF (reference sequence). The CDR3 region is CATSRARGWSGGLYEQFF. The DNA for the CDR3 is TGTGCCACCAGCAGGGCGAGGGGTTGGTCGGGAGGGCTATATGAGCAGTTCTTC.

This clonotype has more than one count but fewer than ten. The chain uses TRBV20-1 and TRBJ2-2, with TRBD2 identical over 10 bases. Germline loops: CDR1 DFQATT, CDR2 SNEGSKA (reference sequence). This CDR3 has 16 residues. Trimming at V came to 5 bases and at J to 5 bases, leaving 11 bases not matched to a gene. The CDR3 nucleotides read TGCAGTGCTCGGCCCGTAGCGGGGGGCAGGACCGGGGAGCTGTTTTTT. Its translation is CSARPVAGGRTGELFF.

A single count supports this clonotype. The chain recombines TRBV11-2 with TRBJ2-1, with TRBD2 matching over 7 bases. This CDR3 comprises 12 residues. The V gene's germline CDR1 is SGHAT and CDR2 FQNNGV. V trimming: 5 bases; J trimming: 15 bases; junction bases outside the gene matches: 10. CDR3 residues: CASSLGGVIWFF. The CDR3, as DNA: TGTGCCAGCAGCCTTGGGGGGGTGATCTGGTTCTTC.

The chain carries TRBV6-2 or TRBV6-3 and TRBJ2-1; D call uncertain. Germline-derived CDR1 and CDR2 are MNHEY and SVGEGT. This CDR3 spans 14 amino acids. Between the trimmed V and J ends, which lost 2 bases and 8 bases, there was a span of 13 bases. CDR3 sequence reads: CASSYNLVADEQFF. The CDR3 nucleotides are TGTGCCAGCAGTTACAACCTTGTTGCGGATGAGCAGTTCTTC.

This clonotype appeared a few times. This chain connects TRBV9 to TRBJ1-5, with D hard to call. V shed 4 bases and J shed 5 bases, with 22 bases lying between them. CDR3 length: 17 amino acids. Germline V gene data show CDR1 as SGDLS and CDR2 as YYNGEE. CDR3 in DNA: TGTGCCAGCAGCCTCCCGCCCCGCCCAGCGTCGGATCAGCCCCAGCATTTT. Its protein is CASSLPPRPASDQPQHF.

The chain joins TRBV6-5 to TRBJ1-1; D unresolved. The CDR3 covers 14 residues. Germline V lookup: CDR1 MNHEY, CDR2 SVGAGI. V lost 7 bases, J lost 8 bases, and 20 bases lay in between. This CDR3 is CASINEYPAQEAFF. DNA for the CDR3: TGTGCCAGCATTAACGAGTACCCAGCACAGGAAGCTTTCTTT.

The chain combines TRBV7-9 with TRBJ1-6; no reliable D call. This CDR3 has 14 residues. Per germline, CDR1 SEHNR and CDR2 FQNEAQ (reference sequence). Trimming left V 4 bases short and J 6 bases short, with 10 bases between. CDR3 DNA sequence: TGTGCCAGCAGCTCGGACGGATTTAATTCACCCCTCCACTTT. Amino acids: CASSSDGFNSPLHF.

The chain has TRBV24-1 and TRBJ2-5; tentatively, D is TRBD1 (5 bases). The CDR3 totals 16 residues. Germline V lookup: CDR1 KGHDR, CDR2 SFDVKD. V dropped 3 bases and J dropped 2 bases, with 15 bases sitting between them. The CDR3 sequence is CATSDIQGRGQETQYF. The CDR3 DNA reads TGTGCCACCAGTGATATCCAGGGAAGGGGACAAGAGACCCAGTACTTC.

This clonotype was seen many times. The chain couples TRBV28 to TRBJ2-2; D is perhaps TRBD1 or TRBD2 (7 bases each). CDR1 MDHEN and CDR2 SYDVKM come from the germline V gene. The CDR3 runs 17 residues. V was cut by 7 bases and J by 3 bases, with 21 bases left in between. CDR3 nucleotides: TGTGCCAGCACCAGACGTCCAGGGGGAGGGGACACCGGGGAGCTGTTTTTT. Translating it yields CASTRRPGGGDTGELFF.